This T cell receptor (beta chain) was sequenced in a study of T-cell memory formation after mild COVID-19. About the research overall: Largely donor-specific TCR clusters were found.

Study-wide results and caveats: Mostly located in CM and EM were contracting CD4+ clones, with contracting CD8+ clones located in EMRA. A balance of CD4 and CD8 characterized clones contracting day 15 to 85, whereas later expanders leaned CD4+.

Ten or more counts support this clonotype. Its cognate antigen is unknown. TCRdb used MiXCR to reprocess the 5' RACE reads, holding one entry per CDR3 protein. The table records 580,000 or so distinct CDR3 sequences, approximately 15% of them present only once. The CDR3 loop spans 13 amino acids. The germline gives CDR1 SGHDT, CDR2 YYEEEE. V was shortened by 4 bases and J by 5 bases, with 12 bases between the two germline ends. V and J are TRBV5-6 and TRBJ1-1; D is unclear. Sample: PBMCs or a T cell subset sorted from them (not recorded which). The clonotype was recovered from an adult woman who had mild COVID-19 (a few samples of this study predate the infection). Cell type and time point are not known. CDR3 loop: CASSPGGWTEAFF. The CDR3 bases are TGTGCCAGCAGCCCTGGCGGATGGACTGAAGCTTTCTTT.